These 6 T cell receptor beta chains were all obtained from the same sample, sequenced in a study of cytomegalovirus exposure and HLA in healthy donors. The PCR ran on 60 Vbeta and 13 Jbeta primers. Repertoires were generated with immunoSEQ multiplex PCR, while TCRdb's copy carries only in-frame clones and drops some. Here the sample spans about 85,000 clones, around 66% being singletons. The sample was PBMCs. Receptors were obtained from a man aged 25 to 45 in good health and CMV-seronegative.

This clone came up a few times. The chain combines TRBV7-3 with TRBJ2-2; the D gene is possibly TRBD2 (6 bases). Germline assignment: CDR1 SGHTA and CDR2 FQGTGA. Trimming removed 0 bases from V and 4 bases from J, with 12 bases in between. The CDR3 has 16 amino acids. DNA of the CDR3: TGTGCCAGCAGCTTAACGGGGGGAGTAGGCACCGGGGAGCTGTTTTTT. It translates to CASSLTGGVGTGELFF.

The chain combines TRBV6-1 with TRBJ1-1; no reliable D call. The germline V gene has CDR1 MNHNS and CDR2 SASEGT. The CDR3 sequence is 14 residues long. V lost 6 bases and J lost 0, with 11 bases in between. CDR3 bases: TGTGCCAGCAGGGCGGTCGGAATGAACACTGAAGCTTTCTTT. Its protein is CASRAVGMNTEAFF.

This clone was counted between two and nine times. The gene calls are TRBV28 and TRBJ2-7, with D uncertain. Trimming left V 7 bases short and J 4 bases short, with 11 bases between. Germline loops: CDR1 MDHEN, CDR2 SYDVKM. This CDR3 has 12 residues. This chain's CDR3 is CASKSKAYEQYF. Here the CDR3 DNA reads TGTGCCAGCAAATCTAAAGCGTACGAGCAGTACTTC.

This clone has a handful of counts. V usage is TRBV7-8 and J usage is TRBJ2-7; no clear D gene. This CDR3 has 13 residues. Trimming removed 3 bases from V and 2 bases from J, with 8 bases in between. Germline V lookup: CDR1 SGHVS, CDR2 FQNEAQ. The CDR3 protein is CASSLRGTYEQYF. CDR3 sequence (DNA): TGTGCCAGCAGCTTGAGAGGAACCTACGAGCAGTACTTC.

V is TRBV7-2 and J is TRBJ1-6; the D gene is possibly TRBD1 (6 bases). V lost 4 bases and J 0 bases, leaving 19 bases between the germline ends. Germline V gene data show CDR1 as SGHTA and CDR2 as FQGNSA. The CDR3 loop spans 19 amino acids. CDR3 protein: CASSSIRGTMSSYNSPLHF. For the CDR3, the DNA is TGTGCCAGCAGCTCAATCAGGGGCACGATGAGCTCCTATAATTCACCCCTCCACTTT.

The chain couples TRBV7-2 to TRBJ1-2; D possibly corresponds to TRBD1 (5 bases). Germline CDR1 is SGHTA and CDR2 is FQGNSA. CDR3 length: 14 residues. V was cut by 5 bases and J by 5 bases, with 15 bases left in between. The CDR3 region is CASSAPGGFYGYTF. Here the CDR3 DNA reads TGTGCCAGCAGCGCCCCGGGGGGGTTTTATGGCTACACCTTC.